The text below deals with one T cell receptor beta chain. What it binds is unknown. The entry originates in a study of CD8 T cells in ankylosing spondylitis. General observations from the study: Significant enrichment of disease-linked clones was reportedly seen in matched ankylosing spondylitis synovial fluid.

In TCRdb, the 5' RACE reads were re-called with MiXCR into one record per CDR3 protein. The data show 300,000 to 350,000 distinct CDR3 sequences, with less than 25% seen just once and roughly 3.6% held by the top ten. CDR3 length: 13 residues. Trimming pared 3 bases from V and 5 bases from J, leaving 10 bases between. Germline CDR1 KGHSH, CDR2 LQKENI. The J gene is TRBJ2-5, the V gene TRBV18; D unclear. The source material was blood, either unsorted or a sorted T cell fraction (not recorded which). This clonotype was sampled from a female donor with ankylosing spondylitis or in good health (not recorded which). The CDR3 DNA reads as TGTGCCAGCTCACCGAGTCCAGAGGAGACCCAGTACTTC. Protein sequence: CASSPSPEETQYF.